This T cell receptor (beta chain) was captured in a study of control samples from healthy donors and cancer patients. Germline lookup yields CDR1 SGHTA and CDR2 FQGNSA. CDR3 length equals 16 residues. Trimming removed 1 base at V and 3 bases at J, with 15 bases between. The method was immunoSEQ multiplex PCR; TCRdb's version includes in-frame clones alone and lacks a portion of them. This sample has about 69,000 clones, with around four fifths found just once. Sample: PBMCs. The origin of this receptor is a woman aged 45-60 years with lung cancer. The chain has TRBV7-2 and TRBJ1-2; D not resolved. The CDR3 bases are TGTGCCAGCAGCTTAGAAGCGGCGGGCAGAGACTATGGCTACACCTTC. It specifies CASSLEAAGRDYGYTF. Variable domain in full (rest from reference TRBV7-2 and TRBJ1-2): GAGVSQSPSNKVTEKGKDVELRCDPISGHTALYWYRQSLGQGLEFLIYFQGNSAPDKSGLPSDRFSAERTGGSVSTLTIQRTQQEDSAVYLCASSLEAAGRDYGYTFGSGTRLTVV.